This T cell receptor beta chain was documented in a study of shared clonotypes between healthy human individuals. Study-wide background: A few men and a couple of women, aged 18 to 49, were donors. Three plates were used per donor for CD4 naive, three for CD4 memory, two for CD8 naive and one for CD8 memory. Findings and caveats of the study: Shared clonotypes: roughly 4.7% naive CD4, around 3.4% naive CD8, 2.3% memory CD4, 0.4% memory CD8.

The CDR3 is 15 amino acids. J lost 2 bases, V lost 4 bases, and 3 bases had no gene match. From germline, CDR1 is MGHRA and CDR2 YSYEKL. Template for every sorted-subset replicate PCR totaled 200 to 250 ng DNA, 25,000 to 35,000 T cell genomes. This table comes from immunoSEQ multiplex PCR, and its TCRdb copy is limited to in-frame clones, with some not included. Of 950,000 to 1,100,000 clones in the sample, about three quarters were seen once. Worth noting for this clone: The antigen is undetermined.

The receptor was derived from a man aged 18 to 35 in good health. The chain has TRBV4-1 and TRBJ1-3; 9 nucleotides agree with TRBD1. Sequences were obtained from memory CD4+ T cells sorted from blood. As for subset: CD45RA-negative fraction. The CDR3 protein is CASSRTGGPGNTIYF. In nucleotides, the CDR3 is TGCGCCAGCAGCCGTACAGGGGGCCCTGGAAACACCATATATTTT.